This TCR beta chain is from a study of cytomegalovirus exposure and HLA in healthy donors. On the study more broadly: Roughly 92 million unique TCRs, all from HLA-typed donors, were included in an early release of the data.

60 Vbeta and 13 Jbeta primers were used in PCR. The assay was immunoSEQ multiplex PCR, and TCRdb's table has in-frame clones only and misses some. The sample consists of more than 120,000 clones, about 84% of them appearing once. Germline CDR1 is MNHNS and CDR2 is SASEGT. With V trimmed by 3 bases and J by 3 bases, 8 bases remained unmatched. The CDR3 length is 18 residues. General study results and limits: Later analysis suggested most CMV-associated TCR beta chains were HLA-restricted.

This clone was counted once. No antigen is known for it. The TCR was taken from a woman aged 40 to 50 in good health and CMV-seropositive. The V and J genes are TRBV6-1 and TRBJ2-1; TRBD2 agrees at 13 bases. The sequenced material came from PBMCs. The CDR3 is CASSDWGLAGLLYNEQFF. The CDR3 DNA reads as TGTGCCAGCAGTGATTGGGGACTAGCGGGACTTCTCTACAATGAGCAGTTCTTC.